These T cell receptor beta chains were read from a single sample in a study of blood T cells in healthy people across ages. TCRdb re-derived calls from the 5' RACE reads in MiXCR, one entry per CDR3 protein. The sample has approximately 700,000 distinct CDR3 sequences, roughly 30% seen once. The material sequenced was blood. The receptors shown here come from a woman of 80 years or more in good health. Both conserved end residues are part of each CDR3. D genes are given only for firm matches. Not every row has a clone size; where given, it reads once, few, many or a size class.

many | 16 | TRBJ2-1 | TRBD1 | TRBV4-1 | CASSQWGQGVLGEQFF | TGCGCCAGCAGCCAGTGGGGACAGGGGGTTTTAGGTGAGCAGTTCTTC
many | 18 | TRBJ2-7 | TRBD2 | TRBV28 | CASSLPSGSYNLNYEQYF | TGTGCCAGCAGTTTGCCTAGCGGGAGTTATAACCTTAACTACGAGCAGTACTTC
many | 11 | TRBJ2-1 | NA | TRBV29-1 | CSVVGDNEQFF | TGCAGCGTTGTAGGCGACAATGAGCAGTTCTTC
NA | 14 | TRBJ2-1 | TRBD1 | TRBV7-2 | CASSSPRGFDEQFF | TGCGCCAGCAGCTCCCCCAGGGGGTTTGATGAGCAGTTCTTC
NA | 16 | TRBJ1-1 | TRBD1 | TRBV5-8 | CASSFETGVLNTEAFF | TGTGCCAGCAGCTTCGAGACAGGGGTTTTGAACACTGAAGCTTTCTTT
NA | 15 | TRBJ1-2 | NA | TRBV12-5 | CASGLVGLGDYGYTF | TGTGCTAGTGGTTTGGTAGGCCTCGGGGACTATGGCTACACCTTC
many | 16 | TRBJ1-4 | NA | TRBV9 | CASSPGRGRTNEKLFF | TGTGCCAGCAGCCCAGGCAGGGGTAGGACTAATGAAAAACTGTTTTTT
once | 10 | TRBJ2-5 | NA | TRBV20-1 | CSAFGETQYF | TGCAGTGCGTTTGGAGAGACCCAGTACTTC
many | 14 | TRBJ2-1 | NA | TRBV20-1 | CSASPTSQYNEQFF | TGCAGTGCCTCTCCCACTTCACAATACAATGAGCAGTTCTTC
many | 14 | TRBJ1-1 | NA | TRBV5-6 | CASSLAGGATEAFF | TGTGCCAGCAGCTTGGCGGGGGGCGCCACTGAAGCTTTCTTT
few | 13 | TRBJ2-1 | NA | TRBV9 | CASSLHPYNEQFF | TGTGCCAGCAGCTTGCATCCTTACAATGAGCAGTTCTTC
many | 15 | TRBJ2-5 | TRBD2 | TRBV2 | CASSQAGGYQETQYF | TGTGCCAGCAGCCAAGCGGGGGGGTACCAAGAGACCCAGTACTTC
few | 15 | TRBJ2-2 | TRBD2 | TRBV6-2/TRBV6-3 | CASRRLAGYTGELFF | TGTGCCAGCAGAAGACTAGCGGGATACACCGGGGAGCTGTTTTTT
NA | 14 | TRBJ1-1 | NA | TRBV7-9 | CASYPSGRDTEAFF | TGTGCCAGCTACCCATCAGGGAGGGACACTGAAGCTTTCTTT
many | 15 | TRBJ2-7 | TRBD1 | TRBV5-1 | CASSLGQGTFYEQYF | TGCGCCAGCAGCCTCGGACAGGGGACCTTTTACGAGCAGTACTTC
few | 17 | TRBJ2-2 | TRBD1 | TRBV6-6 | CASREEYRGSGTGELFF | TGTGCCAGCAGGGAGGAATACAGGGGAAGTGGGACCGGGGAGCTGTTTTTT
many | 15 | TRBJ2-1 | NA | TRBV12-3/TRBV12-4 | CASSLNGATIDEQFF | TGTGCCAGCAGTTTAAATGGGGCCACCATCGATGAGCAGTTCTTC
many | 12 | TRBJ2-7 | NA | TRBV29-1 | CSVETETYEQYF | TGCAGCGTTGAGACAGAAACATACGAGCAGTACTTC
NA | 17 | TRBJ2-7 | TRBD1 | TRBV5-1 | CASARPQTGGQASEQYF | TGCGCCAGCGCCCGTCCCCAGACAGGGGGACAGGCCTCCGAGCAGTACTTC
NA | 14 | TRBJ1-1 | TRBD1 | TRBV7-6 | CASSPKDRVAEAFF | TGTGCCAGCAGTCCCAAGGACAGGGTAGCTGAAGCTTTCTTT
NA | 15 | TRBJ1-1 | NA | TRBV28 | CASSLPGRVGTEAFF | TGTGCCAGCAGTCTCCCCGGCAGGGTGGGAACTGAAGCTTTCTTT
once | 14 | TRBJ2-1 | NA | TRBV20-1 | CSATGGGSYNEQFF | TGCAGTGCTACGGGCGGAGGGTCCTACAATGAGCAGTTCTTC
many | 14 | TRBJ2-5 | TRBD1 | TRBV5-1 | CASSPGGQGVTQYF | TGCGCCAGCAGCCCAGGGGGACAGGGAGTGACCCAGTACTTC
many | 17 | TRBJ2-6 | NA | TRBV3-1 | CASSQRDILSGANVLTF | TGTGCCAGCAGCCAACGGGACATACTTTCTGGGGCCAACGTCCTGACTTTC
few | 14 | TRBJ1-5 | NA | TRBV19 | CASSIGQANEPQHF | TGTGCCAGTAGTATCGGTCAGGCGAATGAGCCCCAGCATTTT
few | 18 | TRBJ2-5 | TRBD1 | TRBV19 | CASSTRRTGGSVGETQYF | TGTGCCAGTAGTACCCGCAGGACAGGGGGCTCTGTCGGAGAGACCCAGTACTTC
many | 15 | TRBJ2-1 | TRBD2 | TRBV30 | CAWSRKRGGYNEQFF | TGTGCCTGGAGTCGTAAGCGGGGGGGTTACAATGAGCAGTTCTTC
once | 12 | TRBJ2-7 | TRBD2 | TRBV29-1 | CSAVGGSYEQYF | TGCAGCGCCGTGGGGGGGTCCTACGAGCAGTACTTC
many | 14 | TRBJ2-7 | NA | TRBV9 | CASSPRGGINEQYF | TGTGCCAGCAGCCCCAGGGGAGGGATCAACGAGCAGTACTTC
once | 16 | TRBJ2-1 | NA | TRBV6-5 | CASSSTQAGSYNEQFF | TGTGCCAGCAGCAGTACACAGGCTGGGTCCTACAATGAACAGTTCTTC
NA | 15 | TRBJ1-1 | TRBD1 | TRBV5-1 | CASSLSGQGGAEAFF | TGCGCCAGCAGCTTGTCGGGACAGGGTGGAGCTGAAGCTTTCTTT
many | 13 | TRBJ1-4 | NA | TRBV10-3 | CAIRDSHNEKLFF | TGTGCCATCAGAGACAGCCATAATGAAAAACTGTTTTTT
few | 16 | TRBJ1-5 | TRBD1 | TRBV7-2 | CASSYGTGQSNQPQHF | TGTGCCAGCAGCTACGGTACGGGACAGAGTAATCAGCCCCAGCATTTT
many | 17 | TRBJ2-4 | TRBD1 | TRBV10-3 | CAISESRQGAPKNIQYF | TGTGCCATCAGTGAGTCGAGACAGGGGGCCCCCAAAAACATTCAGTACTTC
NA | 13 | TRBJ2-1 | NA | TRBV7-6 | CASSTQSYNEQFF | TGTGCCAGCAGCACCCAATCCTACAATGAGCAGTTCTTC
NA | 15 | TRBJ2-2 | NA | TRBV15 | CATSGAGGYTGELFF | TGTGCCACCAGCGGAGCCGGGGGCTACACCGGGGAGCTGTTTTTT
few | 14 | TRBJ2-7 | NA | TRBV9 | CASSVASQGNEQYF | TGTGCCAGCAGCGTAGCATCCCAGGGGAACGAGCAGTACTTC
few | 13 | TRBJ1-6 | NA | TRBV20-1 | CSAEGASNSPLHF | TGCAGTGCTGAAGGGGCCTCAAATTCACCCCTCCACTTT
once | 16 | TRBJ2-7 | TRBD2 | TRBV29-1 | CSIGTSGRAGSYEQYF | TGCAGCATCGGGACTAGCGGGAGGGCCGGGTCCTACGAGCAGTACTTC
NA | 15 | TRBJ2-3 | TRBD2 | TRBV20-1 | CSAPRRGGDADTQYF | TGCAGTGCCCCCCGGCGGGGGGGGGATGCAGATACGCAGTATTTT
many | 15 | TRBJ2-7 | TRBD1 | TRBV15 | CATSRGNRGLREQYF | TGTGCCACCAGCAGAGGTAACAGGGGGTTGCGAGAGCAGTACTTC
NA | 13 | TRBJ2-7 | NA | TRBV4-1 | CASSHSAAYEQYF | TGCGCCAGCAGCCATTCCGCGGCCTACGAGCAGTACTTC
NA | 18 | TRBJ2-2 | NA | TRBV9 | CASSGKTGTNVNTGELFF | TGTGCCAGCAGCGGAAAAACCGGGACGAATGTGAACACCGGGGAGCTGTTTTTT
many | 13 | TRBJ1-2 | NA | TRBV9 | CASSANTNYGYTF | TGTGCCAGCAGCGCCAATACTAACTATGGCTACACCTTC
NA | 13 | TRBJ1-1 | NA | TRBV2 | CASKRDSLAEAFF | TGTGCCTCCAAACGTGACAGCCTAGCTGAAGCTTTCTTT
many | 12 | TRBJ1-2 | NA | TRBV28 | CASIEGNYGYTF | TGTGCCAGCATTGAGGGAAACTATGGCTACACCTTC
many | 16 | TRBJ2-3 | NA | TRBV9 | CASSVVGTQTGDTQYF | TGTGCCAGCAGCGTAGTCGGGACCCAAACGGGGGATACGCAGTATTTT
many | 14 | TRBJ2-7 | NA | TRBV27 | CASSFTFSSYEQYF | TGTGCCAGCAGTTTCACTTTTAGCTCCTACGAGCAGTACTTC
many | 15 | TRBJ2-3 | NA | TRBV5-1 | CASRSQVSSADTQYF | TGCGCCAGCAGATCACAGGTGTCGTCCGCAGATACGCAGTATTTT
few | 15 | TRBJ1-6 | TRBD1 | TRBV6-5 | CASNKAGTENSPLHF | TGTGCCAGCAACAAAGCCGGGACAGAAAATTCACCCCTCCACTTT
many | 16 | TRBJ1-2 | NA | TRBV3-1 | CASSQDSPGPSYGYTF | TGTGCCAGCAGCCAAGATTCCCCAGGGCCCTCCTATGGCTACACCTTC
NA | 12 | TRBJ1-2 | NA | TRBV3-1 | CASSQPGEDYTF | TGTGCCAGCAGCCAGCCCGGGGAGGACTACACCTTC
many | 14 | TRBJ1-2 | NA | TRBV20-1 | CSVGRGGGDYGYTF | TGCAGTGTTGGGAGAGGAGGGGGTGACTATGGCTACACCTTC
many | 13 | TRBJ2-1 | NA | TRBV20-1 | CSGDSGGYNEQFF | TGCAGTGGGGATAGCGGAGGCTACAATGAGCAGTTCTTC
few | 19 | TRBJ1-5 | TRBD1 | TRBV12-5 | CASGLVRQGYIDSNQPQHF | TGTGCTAGTGGTTTGGTAAGACAGGGATACATCGATAGCAATCAGCCCCAGCATTTT